This T cell receptor beta chain emerged from a study of CD8 T cells in Susac syndrome. Controls comprised healthy donors matched for age and sex. TEMRA cells were FACS-enriched, with CD8+ and CD4+ T cells isolated negatively. Germline-derived CDR1 and CDR2 are MGHDK and SYGVNS. The CDR3 has 16 residues. V dropped 2 bases and J dropped 0; count of bases not matched to a gene: 5. An input of roughly 0.45 to 1 ug of RNA was subjected to reverse transcription using random hexamers. Amplification of the TCR beta CDR3 was carried out by immunoSEQ multiplex PCR, which spanned a total of 54 Vbeta and 13 Jbeta segments. TCRdb used MiXCR to reprocess the immunoSEQ multiplex PCR reads, holding one entry per CDR3 protein. The repertoire holds 100,000 or so distinct CDR3 sequences, with just under 95% as singletons.

The J gene is TRBJ2-3, the V gene TRBV25-1; 7 nucleotides line up with TRBD1. The receptor's source is a human donor in good health. Sequencing input: CD8+ T cells from PBMCs. DNA for the CDR3: TGTGCCAGCAGTGAAGGGCCGGACAGGAGCACAGATACGCAGTATTTT. As protein: CASSEGPDRSTDTQYF.